These 28 T cell receptor beta chains originate from one sample sequenced in a study of cytomegalovirus exposure and HLA in healthy donors. The study ran its PCR with 60 Vbeta and 13 Jbeta primers. Data came from immunoSEQ multiplex PCR; TCRdb stores just in-frame clones and leaves some out. The data hold approximately 170,000 clones, with roughly 75% observed a single time. The source material was PBMCs. The receptors were sampled from a man in his thirties or forties in good health and CMV-seropositive.

This chain uses TRBV5-1 with TRBJ1-4; 7 bases align to TRBD1. The CDR3 spans 16 residues. The germline CDR1 and CDR2 sequences are SGHRS and YFSETQ. Trimming cost V 4 bases and J 5 bases; bases outside gene matches: 11. The CDR3 sequence is CASSSFVGQRNEKLFF. The CDR3 DNA follows: TGCGCCAGCAGCAGCTTCGTGGGACAGCGAAATGAAAAACTGTTTTTT. Full variable domain (remainder filled in from reference TRBV5-1 and TRBJ1-4): KAGVTQTPRYLIKTRGQQVTLSCSPISGHRSVSWYQQTPGQGLQFLFEYFSETQRNKGNFPGRFSGRQFSNSRSEMNVSTLELGDSALYLCASSSFVGQRNEKLFFGSGTQLSVL.

This clone was recorded once. The rearrangement uses TRBV6-5 and TRBJ2-1; the match to TRBD1 covers 7 bases. Germline values: CDR1 MNHEY, CDR2 SVGAGI. Unmatched junction bases numbered 5, after V lost 2 bases and J lost 7 bases. CDR3 length equals 14 residues. The CDR3 protein is CASSYEGGMNEQFF. The CDR3 coding sequence is TGTGCCAGCAGTTACGAAGGGGGCATGAATGAGCAGTTCTTC.

The chain is built from TRBV29-1 and TRBJ2-7; 8 bases align to TRBD1. The germline CDR1 and CDR2 sequences are SQVTM and ANQGSEA. Trimming removed 4 bases from V and 0 bases from J; junction bases left unmatched: 5. CDR3 length equals 14 residues. The DNA of the CDR3 is TGCAGCGTTGTAAGACAGGGGAGCTCCTACGAGCAGTACTTC. This gives the protein CSVVRQGSSYEQYF.

This clone was picked up a small number of times. The rearrangement links TRBV9 to TRBJ2-1, with TRBD2 identical over 16 bases. V gave up 4 bases and J gave up 10 bases; unmatched junction bases: 8. CDR3 length: 16 residues. Germline CDR1 is SGDLS and CDR2 is YYNGEE. CDR3 coding DNA: TGTGCCAGCAGCCCGGGACTAGCGGGGGGGCCAGGGGAGCAGTTCTTC. It codes for CASSPGLAGGPGEQFF.

The chain recombines TRBV30 with TRBJ1-2; tentatively, D is TRBD1 (5 bases). Germline V gene lookup returns CDR1 GTSNPN and CDR2 SVGIG (reference sequence). The CDR3 length is 12 residues. Trimming shortened V by 2 bases and J by 7 bases, and 11 bases separated the two germline ends. The CDR3 DNA follows: TGTGCCTGGAGTTACCCCGGGGGTGGCTACACCTTC. Its protein product is CAWSYPGGGYTF. The variable domain in full, completed from reference TRBV30 and TRBJ1-2, reads SQTIHQWPATLVQPVGSPLSLECTVEGTSNPNLYWYRQAAGRGLQLLFYSVGIGQISSEVPQNLSASRPQDRQFILSSKKLLLSDSGFYLCAWSYPGGGYTFGSGTRLTVV.

The chain joins TRBV6-5 to TRBJ2-7; 7 nucleotides agree with TRBD1. The CDR3 sequence is 14 residues long. Germline values: CDR1 MNHEY, CDR2 SVGAGI. V lost 7 bases to trimming and J lost 4 bases; unmatched junction nucleotides: 10. The CDR3 DNA reads TGTGCCAGCAACCCACAGGGGCCGGGTTACGAGCAGTACTTC. It specifies CASNPQGPGYEQYF.

This clone was seen just once. The J gene is TRBJ2-3, the V gene TRBV23-1, with 10 bases matching TRBD1. TRBV23-1 is noted as an ORF with a role that remains uncertain. The CDR3 has 17 amino acids. The ends lost 3 bases at V and 5 bases at J; junction bases unmatched: 11. CDR3 sequence: CASSHLHRDRGLDTQYF. CDR3 DNA sequence: TGCGCCAGCAGTCATCTACACCGGGACAGGGGATTAGATACGCAGTATTTT.

This sequence joins TRBV5-1 and TRBJ2-5; 7 bases are a match to TRBD2. J lost 2 bases, V lost 1 base, and 5 bases had no gene match. Per germline, CDR1 SGHRS and CDR2 YFSETQ. This CDR3 region has 15 residues. The CDR3: CASSLLGGGQETQYF. The CDR3, as DNA: TGCGCCAGCAGCTTGTTGGGGGGGGGTCAAGAGACCCAGTACTTC.

This chain connects TRBV7-2 to TRBJ2-5; 9 bases are a match to TRBD1. This CDR3 region has 15 residues. The V segment lost 5 bases and the J segment 2 bases; nucleotides outside the gene matches: 6. CDR1 and CDR2 (germline): SGHTA, FQGNSA. The CDR3 loop reads CASSQGQGDQETQYF. Here the CDR3 DNA reads TGTGCCAGCAGCCAGGGACAGGGCGATCAAGAGACCCAGTACTTC.

This clone occurred a few times. The chain joins TRBV7-9 to TRBJ2-7; tentatively, D is TRBD1 (5 bases). Looked up from germline, CDR1 is SEHNR and CDR2 is FQNEAQ (reference sequence). The CDR3 runs to 14 residues. V lost 5 bases to trimming and J lost 3 bases, with 14 bases between them. As DNA, the CDR3 is TGTGCCAGCAGCGTTTCTGACAGCTACTACGAGCAGTACTTC. Its translation: CASSVSDSYYEQYF.

This clone was found once. The V gene is TRBV6-1, the J gene TRBJ2-7, with unresolved D. Germline V lookup: CDR1 MNHNS, CDR2 SASEGT. The CDR3 has 11 amino acids. Trimming took off 5 bases at V and 4 bases at J, with 6 bases between the two ends. The CDR3 loop is CASSRLYEQYF. The CDR3 nucleotides read TGTGCCAGCAGTCGGTTATACGAGCAGTACTTC.

The chain couples TRBV15 to TRBJ1-1, with 7 positions matching TRBD1. This CDR3 has 16 amino acids. The J segment lost 3 bases and the V segment lost 1 base, leaving 8 bases of the junction unmatched. Germline V gives CDR1 LNHNV, CDR2 YYDKDF (reference sequence). The CDR3 DNA reads TGTGCCACCAGCAGAGGCTCAGGGACAGCAGACACTGAAGCTTTCTTT. Its translation is CATSRGSGTADTEAFF.

The chain carries TRBV19 and TRBJ2-1, with TRBD2 matching 11 bases. CDR1 is LNHDA, CDR2 SQIVND, per germline (reference sequence). The junction had 5 bases not matched to a gene; V was cut back by 7 bases and J by 3 bases. The CDR3 runs 15 residues. CDR3 sequence reads: CASTPGLAVYNEQFF. As DNA, the CDR3 is TGTGCCAGTACCCCGGGACTAGCGGTCTACAATGAGCAGTTCTTC.

The gene calls are TRBV7-6 and TRBJ2-3; D is perhaps TRBD2 (5 bases). Germline V gene sequence: CDR1 SGHVS, CDR2 FNYEAQ. Trimming pared 2 bases from V and 2 bases from J, leaving 8 bases between. CDR3 size: 14 residues. The CDR3 sequence is CASSLSRATDTQYF. The CDR3, as DNA: TGTGCCAGCAGCTTATCGAGGGCCACAGATACGCAGTATTTT.

The rearrangement links TRBV29-1 to TRBJ2-7; 9 positions agree with TRBD1. The V gene end was trimmed by 7 bases and the J gene end by 5 bases; junction bases not matched to a gene: 9. Germline values: CDR1 SQVTM, CDR2 ANQGSEA. CDR3 length equals 13 residues. The CDR3 spells CSATPGQGDEQYF. The CDR3 DNA reads TGCAGCGCTACTCCGGGACAGGGCGACGAGCAGTACTTC.

This clone was seen just once. J is TRBJ2-7 and V is TRBV5-6; 9 nucleotides match TRBD1. This CDR3 has 16 amino acids. CDR1 and CDR2 from the germline V gene are SGHDT and YYEEEE. The trim removed 7 bases at V and 7 bases at J, leaving 18 bases unmatched. In DNA form, the CDR3 reads TGTGCCAGCGCACAGGACAGGGGAACGTCGACGGGGGAGCAGTACTTC. Translation gives CASAQDRGTSTGEQYF.

This chain joins TRBV6-5 and TRBJ1-1, with D hard to call. CDR1 is MNHEY and CDR2 is SVGAGI in the germline V gene. CDR3 length: 13 amino acids. V was pared by 0 bases and J by 4 bases, with 6 bases between. DNA of the CDR3: TGTGCCAGCAGTTACTCGTACGGCACTGAAGCTTTCTTT. Its translation is CASSYSYGTEAFF.

The genes are TRBV6-1 and TRBJ2-4; D is uncertain. Trimming removed 2 bases from V and 6 bases from J, with 5 bases in between. The length of the CDR3 is 12 residues. Germline V gene sequence: CDR1 MNHNS, CDR2 SASEGT. CDR3 coding DNA: TGTGCCAGCAGTGAAAGACTAAACATTCAGTACTTC. It is translated as CASSERLNIQYF.

The rearrangement uses TRBV5-1 and TRBJ2-3; 7 bases map to TRBD2. The CDR3 sequence is 18 residues long. Germline V gene data show CDR1 as SGHRS and CDR2 as YFSETQ. With V trimmed by 7 bases and J by 2 bases, 19 bases remained unmatched. The CDR3 nucleotides read TGCGCCAGCGGGGGAGGGAGAGGAGCGGGGCTAGCCACAGATACGCAGTATTTT. Protein product: CASGGGRGAGLATDTQYF.

V and J are TRBV28 and TRBJ1-4; D not certain. The V and J ends lost 5 bases and 3 bases respectively, with 4 bases between them. The CDR3 length is 12 residues. The germline CDR1 and CDR2 sequences are MDHEN and SYDVKM. Here the CDR3 reads CASSPPNEKLFF. The CDR3 nucleotides are TGTGCCAGCAGTCCTCCTAATGAAAAACTGTTTTTT.

The rearrangement joins TRBV6-1 to TRBJ1-2; D might be TRBD1 (5 bases). V lost 4 bases, J lost 2 bases, and 8 bases lay in between. This CDR3 region has 13 residues. Per the germline V gene, CDR1 is MNHNS and CDR2 is SASEGT. Here the CDR3 reads CASSGQGNYGYTF. The CDR3 nucleotides read TGTGCCAGCAGTGGGCAGGGAAACTATGGCTACACCTTC.

The V gene is TRBV7-9, the J gene TRBJ2-3, with 12 bases that match TRBD2. CDR1 and CDR2 from the germline V gene are SEHNR and FQNEAQ (reference sequence). Unmatched junction bases numbered 4, after V lost 5 bases and J lost 1 base. The CDR3 extends over 16 amino acids. The chain's CDR3 is CASSLRTSGGTDTQYF. As DNA, the CDR3 is TGTGCCAGCAGCCTCAGGACTAGCGGGGGCACAGATACGCAGTATTTT.

J is TRBJ1-1 and V is TRBV9, with TRBD1 identical over 7 bases. V lost 0 bases to trimming and J lost 4 bases; unmatched junction nucleotides: 6. The CDR3 loop spans 15 amino acids. Germline CDR1 SGDLS, CDR2 YYNGEE. The CDR3 here is CASSVGHRGTTEAFF. CDR3 coding DNA: TGTGCCAGCAGCGTAGGACACAGGGGCACCACTGAAGCTTTCTTT.

This chain connects TRBV23-1 to TRBJ2-2, with 9 bases that match TRBD2. TRBV23-1 is placed among ORFs of uncertain function. The V and J ends lost 0 bases and 3 bases, in that order; junction bases with no gene match: 11. This CDR3 has 19 residues. CDR3 sequence (DNA): TGCGCCAGCAGTCAATCGATTTCCGGGCTAGCGGGACACACCGGGGAGCTGTTTTTT. Encoded protein: CASSQSISGLAGHTGELFF.

To note about this clone: One end of the junction fails to match germline, which may point to a read error. Other DNA sequences in the same sample also yield this CDR3. The V call is TRBV5-6, the J call TRBJ2-7; 9 nucleotides agree with TRBD1. Germline loops: CDR1 SGHDT, CDR2 YYEEEE. The length of the CDR3 is 13 residues. Here the CDR3 reads CASSLGTGFRQYF. CDR3 in DNA: TGCGCCAGCAGCTTAGGGACAGGGTTTCGGCAGTACTTC.

The genes are TRBV4-2 and TRBJ1-3; D gene uncertain. From germline, CDR1 is LGHNA and CDR2 YNFKEQ. The CDR3 runs to 17 residues. V lost 0 bases to trimming and J lost 4 bases, with 16 bases between them. The CDR3 DNA follows: TGTGCCAGCAGCCAAGATCGGGCGGCTCGAGGGGGAAACACCATATATTTT. Protein sequence: CASSQDRAARGGNTIYF.

This clone was counted between two and nine times. The chain combines TRBV7-8 with TRBJ2-2; a weak D match, TRBD2 (6 bases). Trimming stripped 3 bases from V and 4 bases from J, with 15 bases between. The CDR3 length is 16 residues. Germline V gene data show CDR1 as SGHVS and CDR2 as FQNEAQ. The CDR3, as DNA: TGTGCCAGCAGCTTTAGCGGTTCGACCAGCACCGGGGAGCTGTTTTTT. Its protein product is CASSFSGSTSTGELFF.

The rearrangement links TRBV7-2 to TRBJ2-1; 11 bases match TRBD2. Per the germline V gene, CDR1 is SGHTA and CDR2 is FQGNSA. This CDR3 spans 17 amino acids. The junction had 15 bases not matched to a gene; V was cut back by 3 bases and J by 11 bases. DNA of the CDR3: TGTGCCAGCAGCTTGGCAGGAGGGGGACTAGCGGCTAAGAAGCAGTTCTTC. This sequence encodes CASSLAGGGLAAKKQFF.